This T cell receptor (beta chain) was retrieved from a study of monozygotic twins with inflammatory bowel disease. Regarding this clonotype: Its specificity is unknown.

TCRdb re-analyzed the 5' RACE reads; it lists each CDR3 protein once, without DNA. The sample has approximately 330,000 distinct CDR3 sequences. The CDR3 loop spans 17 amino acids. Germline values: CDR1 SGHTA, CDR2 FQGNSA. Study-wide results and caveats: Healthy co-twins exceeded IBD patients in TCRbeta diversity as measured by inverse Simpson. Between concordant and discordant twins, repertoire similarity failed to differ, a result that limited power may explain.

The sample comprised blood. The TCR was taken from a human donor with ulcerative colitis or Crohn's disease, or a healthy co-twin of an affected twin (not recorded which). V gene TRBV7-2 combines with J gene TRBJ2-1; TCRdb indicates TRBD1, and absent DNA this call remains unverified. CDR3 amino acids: CASSYKTGLGSYNEQFF.